What follows is one TCR beta chain and its context. Its antigen is currently unknown. One end of the junction does not line up with germline, which may come from a read error. CDR1 is MNHNS, CDR2 SASEGT, per germline. The CDR3 has 17 residues. The data were taken from a study of tumor-infiltrating lymphocytes in primary liver carcinoma. Study summary: Patients included men and women of 30 to 69 years. Stage T1-T3 N0M0 tumors spanned about 4.2 to 10 cm.

The input was 500 ng total RNA; TCR beta cDNA was made from it with a constant-region primer. Construction of TCR beta libraries relied on three successive nested multiplex PCR rounds employing slightly modified ARM-PCR. A C-beta reverse primer was combined with TRBV1-TRBV30 forward primers in the first two PCR rounds, and each round had around 10 cycles. TCRdb called the multiplex PCR reads again in MiXCR, with one record for every CDR3 protein. The profile shows around 80,000 distinct CDR3 sequences, approximately 70% of them singletons. Co-extraction yielded RNA and DNA from roughly 21-30 mg of unsorted bulk tissue. Study-level results: Tumors reached a significantly greater top-250-clone fraction than blood did (p = 0.039).

This chain connects TRBV6-1 to TRBJ2-6; TRBD1 agrees at 8 bases. This sequence originates from a man aged 40-50 years with primary liver carcinoma and hepatitis B virus infection. Sequencing was performed on liver tumor tissue from sampling region 1. Described subset: tumor region T1, superior pole. CDR3 residues: CASALGQDRSGANVLTF. Written as DNA, the CDR3 is TGCGCCAGCGCCCTGGGACAGGACCGCTCTGGAGCCAACGTCCTGACTTTC.